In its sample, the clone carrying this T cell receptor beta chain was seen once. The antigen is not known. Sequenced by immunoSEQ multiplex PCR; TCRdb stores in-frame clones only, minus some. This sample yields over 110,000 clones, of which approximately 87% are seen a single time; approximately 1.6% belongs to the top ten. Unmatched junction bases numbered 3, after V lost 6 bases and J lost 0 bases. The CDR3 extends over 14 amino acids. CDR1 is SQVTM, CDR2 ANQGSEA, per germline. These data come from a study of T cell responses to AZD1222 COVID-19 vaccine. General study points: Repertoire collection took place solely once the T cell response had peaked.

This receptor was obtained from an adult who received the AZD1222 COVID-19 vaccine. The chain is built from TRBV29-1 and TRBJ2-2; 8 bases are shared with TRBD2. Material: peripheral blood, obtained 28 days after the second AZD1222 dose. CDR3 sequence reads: CSVPGLANTGELFF. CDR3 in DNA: TGCAGCGTCCCGGGACTAGCGAACACCGGGGAGCTGTTTTTT.